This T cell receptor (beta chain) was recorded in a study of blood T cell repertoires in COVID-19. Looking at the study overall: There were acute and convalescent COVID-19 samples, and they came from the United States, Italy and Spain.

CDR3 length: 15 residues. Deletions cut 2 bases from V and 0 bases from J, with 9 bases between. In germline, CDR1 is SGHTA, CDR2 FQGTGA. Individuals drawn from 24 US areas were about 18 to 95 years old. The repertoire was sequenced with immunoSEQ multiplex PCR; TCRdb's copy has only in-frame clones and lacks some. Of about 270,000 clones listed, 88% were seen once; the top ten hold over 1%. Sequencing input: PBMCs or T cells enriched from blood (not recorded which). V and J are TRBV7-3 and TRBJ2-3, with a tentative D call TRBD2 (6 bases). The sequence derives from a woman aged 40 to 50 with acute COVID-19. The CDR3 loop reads CASSLGLPSTDTQYF. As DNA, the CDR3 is TGTGCCAGCAGCTTAGGACTACCTAGCACAGATACGCAGTATTTT.